These 10 T cell receptor beta chains originate from one sample sequenced in a study of blood T cell repertoires in COVID-19. The table came from immunoSEQ multiplex PCR; TCRdb's copy has only in-frame clones and leaves some out. The sample lists more than 350,000 clones, more than 70% occurring once. The sample consisted of PBMCs or T cells enriched from blood (not recorded which). Receptor source: a woman aged 18-29 years who had been exposed to COVID-19.

The V and J genes are TRBV27 and TRBJ2-7, with 9 bases matching TRBD1. V was pared by 2 bases and J by 5 bases, with 7 bases of the junction left unmatched. This CDR3 has 15 amino acids. Germline CDR1 and CDR2: MNHEY and SMNVEV (reference sequence). Here the CDR3 reads CASSLVPDRGNEQYF. The CDR3 DNA reads as TGTGCCAGCAGTTTAGTCCCGGACAGGGGCAACGAGCAGTACTTC.

This rearrangement joins TRBV5-1 to TRBJ2-5; possibly TRBD2 for D (6 bases). This CDR3 contains 15 residues. The V and J ends lost 0 bases and 2 bases respectively, with 11 bases between them. Germline CDR1 reads SGHRS; CDR2 reads YFSETQ. The CDR3 sequence is CASSLEGLGQETQYF. In nucleotides, the CDR3 is TGCGCCAGCAGCTTGGAGGGACTGGGACAAGAGACCCAGTACTTC.

The chain has TRBV6-5 and TRBJ2-6; TRBD1 aligns across 7 bases. CDR3 length: 15 residues. The V gene end was trimmed by 5 bases and the J gene end by 2 bases; junction bases not matched to a gene: 3. The V gene's germline CDR1 is MNHEY and CDR2 SVGAGI. The CDR3 nucleotides read TGTGCCAGCAGTCAGGGGGTGGCTGGGGCCAACGTCCTGACTTTC. The encoded protein is CASSQGVAGANVLTF.

The chain has TRBV29-1 and TRBJ2-7, with 9 bases matching TRBD1. This CDR3 is built from 13 residues. CDR1 and CDR2 from the germline V gene are SQVTM and ANQGSEA. V was clipped by 4 bases and J by 5 bases; unmatched bases: 6. The CDR3 nucleotides are TGCAGCGTTGCAGGACAGGGGACCCACGAGCAGTACTTC. Protein sequence: CSVAGQGTHEQYF.

V and J are TRBV7-2 and TRBJ1-6, with 12 bases identical to TRBD1. This CDR3 region has 16 residues. CDR1 SGHTA and CDR2 FQGNSA come from the germline V gene. The trim removed 4 bases at V and 7 bases at J, leaving 5 bases unmatched. Here the CDR3 reads CASSWRGTGGNSPLHF. In nucleotides, the CDR3 is TGTGCCAGCAGCTGGAGGGGGACAGGGGGCAATTCACCCCTCCACTTT.

Only one count was recorded for this clone. V is TRBV27 and J is TRBJ2-1; 7 bases fit TRBD2. The germline gives CDR1 MNHEY, CDR2 SMNVEV (reference sequence). This CDR3 comprises 18 residues. Losses at the gene ends were 5 bases for V and 4 bases for J; bases not matched to a gene: 17. CDR3 coding DNA: TGTGCCAGCAGTCCCCTCCCGGGCGCGGGGGAGGAGTACAATGAGCAGTTCTTC. Translating gives CASSPLPGAGEEYNEQFF.

Worth noting for this clone: Distinct nucleotide sequences in the sample also encode this CDR3. The V call is TRBV28, the J call TRBJ2-7; D perhaps matches TRBD2 (5 bases). The germline gives CDR1 MDHEN, CDR2 SYDVKM. The CDR3 is 12 amino acids. Trimming removed 6 bases from V and 0 bases from J, with 6 bases in between. The CDR3 loop reads CASRDFSYEQYF. CDR3 DNA sequence: TGTGCCAGCAGGGACTTCTCCTACGAGCAGTACTTC. Full variable domain (rest looked up from reference TRBV28 and TRBJ2-7): DVKVTQSSRYLVKRTGEKVFLECVQDMDHENMFWYRQDPGLGLRLIYFSYDVKMKEKGDIPEGYSVSREKKERFSLILESASTNQTSMYLCASRDFSYEQYFGPGTRLTVT.

The genes are TRBV15 and TRBJ2-7; TRBD1 matches at 7 bases. Germline V lookup: CDR1 LNHNV, CDR2 YYDKDF (reference sequence). V trimming: 5 bases; J trimming: 12 bases; junction bases outside the gene matches: 13. CDR3 length: 13 residues. The CDR3 nucleotides are TGTGCCACCAGCGGGGACAGTGGAACAAGGTGGTACTTC. It codes for CATSGDSGTRWYF.

A note on this clone: Germline is not matched at one junction end, which may reflect a read error. V and J are TRBV27 and TRBJ1-5, with 9 bases lining up with TRBD1. Per the germline V gene, CDR1 is MNHEY and CDR2 is SMNVEV (reference sequence). This CDR3 has 15 amino acids. This chain's CDR3 is CASRLSGTGNQPQHF. The CDR3 nucleotides are TGTGCCAGCAGGTTATCCGGGACAGGGAATCAGCCCCAGCATTTT.

This chain links TRBV27 with TRBJ1-2; 7 bases line up with TRBD1. Germline CDR1 is MNHEY and CDR2 is SMNVEV (reference sequence). This CDR3 is built from 14 residues. The V segment lost 6 bases and the J segment 3 bases; nucleotides outside the gene matches: 7. The CDR3 DNA reads as TGTGCCAGCAGCGACAGGGTCGGCGACTATGGCTACACCTTC. Translating gives CASSDRVGDYGYTF.